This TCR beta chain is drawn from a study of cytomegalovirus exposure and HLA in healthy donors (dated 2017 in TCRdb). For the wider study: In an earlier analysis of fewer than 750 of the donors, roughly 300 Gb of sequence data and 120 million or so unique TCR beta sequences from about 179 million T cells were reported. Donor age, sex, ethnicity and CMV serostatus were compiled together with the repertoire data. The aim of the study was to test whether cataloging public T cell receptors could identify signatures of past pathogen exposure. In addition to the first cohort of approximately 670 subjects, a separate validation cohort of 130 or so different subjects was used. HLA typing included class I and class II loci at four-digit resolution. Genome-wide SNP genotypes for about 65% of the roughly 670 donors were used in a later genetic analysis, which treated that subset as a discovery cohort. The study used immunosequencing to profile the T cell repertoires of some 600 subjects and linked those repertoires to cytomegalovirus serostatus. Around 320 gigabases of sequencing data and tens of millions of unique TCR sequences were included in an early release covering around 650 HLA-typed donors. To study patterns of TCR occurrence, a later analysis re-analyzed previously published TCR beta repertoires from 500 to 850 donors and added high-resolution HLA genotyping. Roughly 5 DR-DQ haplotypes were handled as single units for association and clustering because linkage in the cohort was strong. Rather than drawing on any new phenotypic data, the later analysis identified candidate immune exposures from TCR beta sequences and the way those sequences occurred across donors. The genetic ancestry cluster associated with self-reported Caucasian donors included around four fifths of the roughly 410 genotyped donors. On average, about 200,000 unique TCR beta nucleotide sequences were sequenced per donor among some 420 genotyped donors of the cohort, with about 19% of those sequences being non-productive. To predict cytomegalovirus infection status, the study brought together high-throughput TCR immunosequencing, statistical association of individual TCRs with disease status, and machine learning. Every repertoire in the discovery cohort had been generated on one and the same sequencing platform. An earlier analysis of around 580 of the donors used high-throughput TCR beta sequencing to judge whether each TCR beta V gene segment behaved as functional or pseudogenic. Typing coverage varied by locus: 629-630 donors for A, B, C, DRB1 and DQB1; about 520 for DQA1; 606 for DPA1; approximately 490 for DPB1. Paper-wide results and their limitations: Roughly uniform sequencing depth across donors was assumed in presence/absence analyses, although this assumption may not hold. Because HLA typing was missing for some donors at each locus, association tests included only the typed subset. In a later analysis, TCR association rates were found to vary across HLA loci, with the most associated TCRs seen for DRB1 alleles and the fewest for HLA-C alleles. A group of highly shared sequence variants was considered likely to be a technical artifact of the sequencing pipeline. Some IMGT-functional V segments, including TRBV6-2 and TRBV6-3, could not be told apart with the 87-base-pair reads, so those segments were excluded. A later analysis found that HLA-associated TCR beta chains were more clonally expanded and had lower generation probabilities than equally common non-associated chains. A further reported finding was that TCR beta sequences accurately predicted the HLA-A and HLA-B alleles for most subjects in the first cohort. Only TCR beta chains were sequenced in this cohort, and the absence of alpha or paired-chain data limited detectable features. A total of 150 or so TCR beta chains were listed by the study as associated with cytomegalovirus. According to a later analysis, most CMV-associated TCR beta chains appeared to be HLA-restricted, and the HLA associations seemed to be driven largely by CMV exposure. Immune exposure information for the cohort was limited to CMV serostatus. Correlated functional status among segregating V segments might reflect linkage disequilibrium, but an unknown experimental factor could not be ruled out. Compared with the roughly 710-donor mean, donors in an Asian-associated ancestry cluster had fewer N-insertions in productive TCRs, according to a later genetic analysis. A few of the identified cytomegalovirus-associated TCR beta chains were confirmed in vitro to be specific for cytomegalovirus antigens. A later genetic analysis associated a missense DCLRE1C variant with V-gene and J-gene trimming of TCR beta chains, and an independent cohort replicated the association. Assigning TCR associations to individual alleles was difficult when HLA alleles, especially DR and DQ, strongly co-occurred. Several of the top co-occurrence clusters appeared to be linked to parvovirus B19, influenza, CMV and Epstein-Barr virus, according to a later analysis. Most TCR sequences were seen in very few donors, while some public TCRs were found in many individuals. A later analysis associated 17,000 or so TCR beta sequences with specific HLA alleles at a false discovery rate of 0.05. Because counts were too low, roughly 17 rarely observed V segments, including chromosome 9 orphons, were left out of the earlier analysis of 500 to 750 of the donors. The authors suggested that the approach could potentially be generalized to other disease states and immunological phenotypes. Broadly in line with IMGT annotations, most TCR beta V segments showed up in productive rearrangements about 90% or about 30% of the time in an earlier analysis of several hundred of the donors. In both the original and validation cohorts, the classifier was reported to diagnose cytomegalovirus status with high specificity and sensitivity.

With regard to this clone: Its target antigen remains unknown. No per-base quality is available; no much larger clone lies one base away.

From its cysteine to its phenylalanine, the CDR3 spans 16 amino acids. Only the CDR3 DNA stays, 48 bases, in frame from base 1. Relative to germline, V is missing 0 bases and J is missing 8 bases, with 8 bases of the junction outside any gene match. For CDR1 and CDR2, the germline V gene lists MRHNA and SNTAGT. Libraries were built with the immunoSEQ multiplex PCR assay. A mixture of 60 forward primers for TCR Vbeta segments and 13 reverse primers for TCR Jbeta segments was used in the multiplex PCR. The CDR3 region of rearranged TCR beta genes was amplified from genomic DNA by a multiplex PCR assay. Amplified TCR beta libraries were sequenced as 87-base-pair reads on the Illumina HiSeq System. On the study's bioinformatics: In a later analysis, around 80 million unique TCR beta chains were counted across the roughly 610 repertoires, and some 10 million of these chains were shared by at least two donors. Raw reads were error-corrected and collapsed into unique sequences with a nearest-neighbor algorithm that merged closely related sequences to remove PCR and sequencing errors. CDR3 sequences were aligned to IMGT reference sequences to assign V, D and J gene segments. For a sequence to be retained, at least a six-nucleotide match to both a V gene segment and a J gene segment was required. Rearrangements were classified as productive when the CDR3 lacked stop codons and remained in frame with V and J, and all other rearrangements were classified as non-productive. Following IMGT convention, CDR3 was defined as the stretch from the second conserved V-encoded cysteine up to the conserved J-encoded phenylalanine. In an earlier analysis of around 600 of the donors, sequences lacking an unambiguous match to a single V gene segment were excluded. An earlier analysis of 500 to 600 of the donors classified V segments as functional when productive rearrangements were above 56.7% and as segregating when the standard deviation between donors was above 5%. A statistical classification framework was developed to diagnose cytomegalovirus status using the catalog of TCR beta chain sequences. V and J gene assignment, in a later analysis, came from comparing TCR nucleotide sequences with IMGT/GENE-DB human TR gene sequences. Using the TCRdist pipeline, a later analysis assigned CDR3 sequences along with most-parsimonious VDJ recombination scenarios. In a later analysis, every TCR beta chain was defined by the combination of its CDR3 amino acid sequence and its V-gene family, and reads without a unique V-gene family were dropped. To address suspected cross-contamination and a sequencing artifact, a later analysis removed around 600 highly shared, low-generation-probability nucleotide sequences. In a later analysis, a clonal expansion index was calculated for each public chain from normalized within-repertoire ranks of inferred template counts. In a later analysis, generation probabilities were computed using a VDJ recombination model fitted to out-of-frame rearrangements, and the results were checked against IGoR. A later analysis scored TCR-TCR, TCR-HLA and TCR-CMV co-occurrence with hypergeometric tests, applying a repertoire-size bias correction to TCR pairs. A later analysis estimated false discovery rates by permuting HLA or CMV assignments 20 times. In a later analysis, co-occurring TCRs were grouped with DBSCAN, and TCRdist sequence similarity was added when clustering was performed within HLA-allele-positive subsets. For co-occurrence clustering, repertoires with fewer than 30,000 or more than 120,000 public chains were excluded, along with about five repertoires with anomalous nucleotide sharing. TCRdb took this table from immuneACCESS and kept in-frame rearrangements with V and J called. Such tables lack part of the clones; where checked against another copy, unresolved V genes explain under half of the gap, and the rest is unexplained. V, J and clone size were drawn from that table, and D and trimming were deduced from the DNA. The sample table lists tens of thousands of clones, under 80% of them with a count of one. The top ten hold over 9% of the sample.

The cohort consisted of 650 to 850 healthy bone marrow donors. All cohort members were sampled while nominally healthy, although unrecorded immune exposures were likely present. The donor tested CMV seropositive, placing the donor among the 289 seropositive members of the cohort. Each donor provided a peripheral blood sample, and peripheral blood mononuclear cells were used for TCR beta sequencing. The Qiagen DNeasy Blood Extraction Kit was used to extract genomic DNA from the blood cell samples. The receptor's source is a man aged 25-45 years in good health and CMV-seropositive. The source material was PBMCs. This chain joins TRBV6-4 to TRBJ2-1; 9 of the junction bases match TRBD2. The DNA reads TGTGCCAGCAGTGACTCGGGCGGGGGGGCCATCGATGAGCAGTTCTTC. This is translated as CASSDSGGGAIDEQFF.